The 16 T cell receptor beta chains in this list originate from one sample, sequenced in a study of blood T cell repertoires in COVID-19. Using immunoSEQ multiplex PCR, the repertoire was profiled, and TCRdb retains in-frame clones only, with some absent. The data hold approximately 230,000 clones, with 85% to 90% observed a single time. Sequenced material: PBMCs or T cells enriched from blood (not recorded which). The receptors were gathered from a man aged 40-49 years who had recovered from COVID-19.

This clone was observed a few times. The chain is built from TRBV28 and TRBJ1-1, with a weak D call TRBD1 (5 bases). V was pared by 2 bases and J by 3 bases, with 10 bases between. The CDR3 contains 14 residues. Germline CDR1 MDHEN, CDR2 SYDVKM. The CDR3 DNA follows: TGTGCCAGCAGTTTAGGCAGGGCTCACACTGAAGCTTTCTTT. It translates to CASSLGRAHTEAFF.

The genes are TRBV3-1 (or the pseudogene TRBV3-2) and TRBJ2-3; D is perhaps TRBD2 (5 bases). The germline V gene has CDR1 LGHDT and CDR2 YNNKEL (reference sequence). V lost 2 bases, J lost 0 bases, and 18 bases lay in between. This CDR3 has 18 amino acids. CDR3 nucleotides: TGTGCCAGCAGCCAACCCGAGACACTAGTACCTAGCACAGATACGCAGTATTTT. Translating it yields CASSQPETLVPSTDTQYF.

This clone came up once. The chain is built from TRBV5-4 and TRBJ2-7; 10 bases are a match to TRBD2. V lost 4 bases and J lost 6; bases outside the gene matches: 10. This CDR3 comprises 15 residues. Germline CDR1 reads SGHNT; CDR2 reads YYREEE (reference sequence). Written as DNA, the CDR3 is TGTGCCAGCAGCCCCCAACTAGCGGGGTTGGGCGAGCAGTACTTC. Its protein product is CASSPQLAGLGEQYF.

V is TRBV5-5 and J is TRBJ1-5, with D maybe TRBD1 (6 bases). V was pared by 0 bases and J by 4 bases, with 23 bases between. Germline-derived CDR1 and CDR2 are SGHKS and YYEKEE (reference sequence). The CDR3 covers 19 residues. CDR3 sequence (DNA): TGTGCCAGCAGCTTGGCCCCGGCAGGGGAGGGAGATTTGAATCAGCCCCAGCATTTT. Translation gives CASSLAPAGEGDLNQPQHF.

The rearrangement joins TRBV6-2 or TRBV6-3 to TRBJ1-2; 7 positions match TRBD1. Germline-derived CDR1 and CDR2 are MNHEY and SVGEGT. The length of the CDR3 is 13 residues. Trimming cost V 6 bases and J 7 bases; bases outside gene matches: 8. The CDR3 protein is CASSRQGGFGYTF. The CDR3 DNA follows: TGTGCCAGCAGCCGACAGGGCGGCTTTGGCTACACCTTC.

The chain couples TRBV7-2 to TRBJ2-1, with TRBD2 identical over 7 bases. Germline assignment: CDR1 SGHTA and CDR2 FQGNSA. The V gene end was trimmed by 0 bases and the J gene end by 7 bases; junction bases not matched to a gene: 6. The CDR3 runs 15 residues. The CDR3 DNA follows: TGTGCCAGCAGCTTAGCGGGAGGGCCGTGGAATGAGCAGTTCTTC. Translated: CASSLAGGPWNEQFF.

This chain joins TRBV9 and TRBJ1-2; TRBD1 agrees at 7 bases. Germline assignment: CDR1 SGDLS and CDR2 YYNGEE. CDR3 length: 13 residues. The trim removed 3 bases at V and 4 bases at J, leaving 3 bases unmatched. For the CDR3, the DNA is TGTGCCAGCAGCGAAGAGGGGGCCTATGGCTACACCTTC. This encodes CASSEEGAYGYTF.

CDR3 DNA: TGCGCCAGCAGCCCGTTACAGGGGGCGAACACTGAAGCTTTCTTT. This encodes CASSPLQGANTEAFF. The V and J genes are TRBV5-1 and TRBJ1-1; 9 nucleotides line up with TRBD1. The CDR3 sequence is 15 residues long. The J segment lost 1 base and the V segment lost 4 bases, leaving 5 bases of the junction unmatched. The germline gives CDR1 SGHRS, CDR2 YFSETQ.

The V and J genes are TRBV9 and TRBJ2-3, with TRBD2 matching 9 bases. CDR3 length: 16 amino acids. J was trimmed by 7 bases and V by 3 bases; bases with no gene match: 12. Germline V gives CDR1 SGDLS, CDR2 YYNGEE. CDR3 region: CASSEPRSGGPNTQYF. CDR3 nucleotide sequence: TGTGCCAGCAGCGAGCCCCGAAGCGGGGGGCCGAATACGCAGTATTTT.

The rearrangement joins TRBV7-9 to TRBJ1-6, with D possibly matching TRBD1 (6 bases). In germline, CDR1 is SEHNR, CDR2 FQNEAQ (reference sequence). Trimming took off 5 bases at V and 7 bases at J, with 9 bases between the two ends. The CDR3 is 13 amino acids. This CDR3 reads CASSPGTNSPLHF. For the CDR3, the DNA is TGTGCCAGCAGCCCCGGGACAAATTCACCCCTCCACTTT.

The J gene is TRBJ1-2, the V gene TRBV5-3; a weak D match, TRBD1 (6 bases). Being an ORF, TRBV5-3 has a function that is uncertain. V was cut by 0 bases and J by 3 bases, with 18 bases left in between. This CDR3 is 17 amino acids long. This CDR3 is CARSLAGAGDFYYGYTF. In nucleotides, the CDR3 is TGTGCCAGAAGCTTGGCCGGGGCAGGGGATTTTTACTATGGCTACACCTTC.

The chain is built from TRBV28 and TRBJ2-7; 7 bases align to TRBD1. CDR3 length: 16 residues. CDR1 and CDR2 (germline): MDHEN, SYDVKM. Trimming cost V 5 bases and J 5 bases; bases outside gene matches: 15. The CDR3 nucleotides are TGTGCCAGCAGTGTAGGGGGCTCGACAGGCGGGCACGAGCAGTACTTC. Protein product: CASSVGGSTGGHEQYF.

This clone was seen a handful of times. The chain links TRBV9 to TRBJ1-6; the D gene is possibly TRBD1 (5 bases). Germline V gene sequence: CDR1 SGDLS, CDR2 YYNGEE. Deletions cut 0 bases from V and 8 bases from J, with 9 bases between. This CDR3 contains 14 residues. As DNA, the CDR3 is TGTGCCAGCAGCGTAGGCAGGGAGGATTCACCCCTCCACTTT. Translating it yields CASSVGREDSPLHF.

The J gene is TRBJ2-3, the V gene TRBV11-2; 7 bases line up with TRBD2. There are 16 residues in the CDR3. Trimming took 4 bases from V and 4 from J; bases not matched to a gene: 11. Germline-derived CDR1 and CDR2 are SGHAT and FQNNGV. The CDR3, as DNA: TGTGCCAGCAGCTCCGAGGGGAGGGCCAATGCAGATACGCAGTATTTT. It is translated as CASSSEGRANADTQYF.

This clone was detected once. The V gene is TRBV7-6, the J gene TRBJ2-1; TRBD1 might be the D (5 bases). Per germline, CDR1 SGHVS and CDR2 FNYEAQ. The CDR3 sequence is 15 residues long. V shed 1 base and J shed 8 bases, with 15 bases lying between them. CDR3: CASSLEAGINHEQFF. The CDR3 DNA reads TGTGCCAGCAGCTTAGAAGCAGGGATTAACCATGAGCAGTTCTTC.

The V gene is TRBV6-1, the J gene TRBJ1-2; 7 positions agree with TRBD1. Germline V gene lookup returns CDR1 MNHNS and CDR2 SASEGT. The CDR3 is 15 amino acids. The V segment lost 2 bases and the J segment 4 bases; nucleotides outside the gene matches: 7. CDR3 DNA sequence: TGTGCCAGCAGTGAAATAGACAGGGTCCCCTATGGCTACACCTTC. Translated, it gives CASSEIDRVPYGYTF.